These 27 T cell receptor beta chains share one sample of origin, sequenced in a study of T cell repertoires in cytomegalovirus infection (dated by TCRdb to about 2019). Sequencing used an Illumina HiSeq 1500. TCRdb redid the processing of the public reads, applying fastp at Q25 and MiXCR, and retained in-frame beta chains. Rows are combined by CDR3 protein, so each entry shows the most common genes and DNA. The sample yields some 800,000 distinct CDR3 sequences; approximately 29% were counted once. The ten largest make up around 12% of the sample. Their antigen targets remain unknown. This sample's treatment or condition label indicates: in vitro stimulation with specific CMV peptide epitopes to enrich CMV-specific T cells. Sequenced here: cultured CD8+ T cells from PBMCs, sampled from culture after CMV antigen stimulation. The receptor source for this set is a human donor in good health (CMV status not recorded). Some clones in this sample may be carry-over from other donors' samples.

V and J are TRBV14 and TRBJ2-5; 7 bases are a match to TRBD1. Germline values: CDR1 SGHDN, CDR2 FVKESK. The CDR3 has 13 amino acids. Unmatched junction bases numbered 6, after V lost 6 bases and J lost 5 bases. The CDR3 coding sequence is TGTGCCAGCAGAGAAACAGGGGAGGAGACCCAGTACTTC. This gives the protein CASRETGEETQYF.

The chain carries TRBV18 and TRBJ2-1; 7 nucleotides align to TRBD1. V lost 2 bases to trimming and J lost 8 bases; unmatched junction nucleotides: 9. CDR1 KGHSH and CDR2 LQKENI come from the germline V gene. CDR3 size: 15 residues. The CDR3 DNA reads as TGTGCCAGCTCACCAATTACAGGGGTGGGGGATGAGCAGTTCTTC. Amino acid sequence: CASSPITGVGDEQFF.

This clonotype was seen once. The genes are TRBV7-4 and TRBJ1-1; D is uncertain. CDR1 and CDR2 from the germline V gene are SGHVT and SQSDAQ. V lost 5 bases and J 8 bases, leaving 21 bases between the germline ends. The CDR3 is 15 amino acids. The CDR3 protein is CASSPWGVGRGEAFF. DNA of the CDR3: TGTGCCAGCAGCCCCTGGGGAGTTGGCCGAGGGGAAGCTTTCTTT.

This chain links TRBV9 with TRBJ2-1; the match to TRBD1 covers 9 bases. The CDR3 consists of 15 residues. J lost 12 bases, V lost 0 bases, and 10 bases had no gene match. Germline values: CDR1 SGDLS, CDR2 YYNGEE. Written as DNA, the CDR3 is TGTGCCAGCAGCGTAGGGGACAGGGAGTTTAGCGGGCAGTTCTTC. Its protein product is CASSVGDREFSGQFF.

There are many counts of this clonotype. The rearrangement joins TRBV7-8 to TRBJ2-1; possibly TRBD1 or TRBD2 for D (5 bases each). Trimming shortened V by 3 bases and J by 0 bases, and 12 bases separated the two germline ends. CDR3 length: 16 residues. Germline-derived CDR1 and CDR2 are SGHVS and FQNEAQ. Here the CDR3 reads CASSLGVRSSYNEQFF. Here the CDR3 DNA reads TGTGCCAGCAGCTTGGGGGTGAGAAGCTCCTACAATGAGCAGTTCTTC.

This clonotype was seen once. CDR3 loop: CASSQVTGTSGGVQYF. DNA for the CDR3: TGTGCCAGCAGCCAGGTCACCGGGACTAGCGGGGGGGTTCAGTACTTC. The V and J genes are TRBV3-1 and TRBJ2-4, with TRBD2 identical over 16 bases. The V gene end was trimmed by 3 bases and the J gene end by 11 bases; junction bases not matched to a gene: 7. This CDR3 comprises 16 residues. Germline V gives CDR1 LGHDT, CDR2 YNNKEL (reference sequence). Supplemented by reference TRBV3-1 and TRBJ2-4, the full variable domain reads DTAVSQTPKYLVTQMGNDKSIKCEQNLGHDTMYWYKQDSKKFLKIMFSYNNKELIINETVPNRFSPKSPDKAHLNLHINSLELGDSAVYFCASSQVTGTSGGVQYFGAGTRLSVL.

As concerns this clonotype: This could be a read error, since a much larger clone is one nucleotide away. This chain connects TRBV7-2 to TRBJ1-1; 7 nucleotides match TRBD1. The CDR3 covers 17 residues. CDR1 is SGHTA, CDR2 FQGNSA, per germline. This CDR3 is CVSSFRQGPSFNTEAFF. CDR3 nucleotides: TGTGTCAGCAGCTTCCGACAGGGACCCAGTTTCAACACTGAAGCTTTCTTT.

The V call is TRBV28, the J call TRBJ2-7; 7 bases line up with TRBD1. Looked up from germline, CDR1 is MDHEN and CDR2 is SYDVKM. The CDR3 runs 14 residues. V trimming: 7 bases; J trimming: 3 bases; junction bases outside the gene matches: 9. The CDR3 DNA is TGTGCCAGCACCTTTAGAGGGGGCCACTACGAGCAGTACTTC. Its protein is CASTFRGGHYEQYF.

A few counts support this clonotype. J is TRBJ1-2 and V is TRBV20-1, with 9 bases that match TRBD1. The junction had 8 bases not matched to a gene; V was cut back by 1 base and J by 8 bases. The CDR3 is made up of 14 amino acids. Per the germline V gene, CDR1 is DFQATT and CDR2 is SNEGSKA (reference sequence). The CDR3 protein is CSARGAGQGGGYTF. For the CDR3, the DNA is TGCAGTGCTAGAGGGGCGGGACAGGGTGGAGGCTACACCTTC.

This clonotype was found a few times. This chain connects TRBV7-6 to TRBJ2-5, with D perhaps TRBD2 (5 bases). V was clipped by 6 bases and J by 3 bases, with 11 bases between them. CDR1 SGHVS and CDR2 FNYEAQ come from the germline V gene. CDR3 length: 13 amino acids. CDR3 residues: CASSPLREETQYF. CDR3 nucleotide sequence: TGTGCCAGCAGTCCCCTGAGGGAAGAGACCCAGTACTTC. The variable domain in full, completed from reference TRBV7-6 and TRBJ2-5, reads GAGVSQSPRYKVTKRGQDVALRCDPISGHVSLYWYRQALGQGPEFLTYFNYEAQQDKSGLPNDRFSAERPEGSISTLTIQRTEQRDSAMYRCASSPLREETQYFGPGTRLLVL.

This clonotype turned up a few times. CDR3 sequence (DNA): TGTGCCAGCAGTTTGTGGGCAACTAATGAAAAACTGTTTTTT. It yields the protein CASSLWATNEKLFF. The rearrangement uses TRBV6-2 or TRBV6-3 and TRBJ1-4; D call uncertain. There are 14 residues in the CDR3. V was clipped by 4 bases and J by 0 bases, with 6 bases between them. Germline-derived CDR1 and CDR2 are MNHEY and SVGEGT.

The J gene is TRBJ2-3, the V gene TRBV12-5; TRBD1 aligns across 8 bases. The CDR3 is 16 amino acids. Looked up from germline, CDR1 is LGHNT and CDR2 is FRNRAP. With 7 bases clipped from V and 4 bases from J, the junction kept 13 bases outside the gene matches. Here the CDR3 DNA reads TGTGCTAGTGCCATGGGGACAGGCCCCTTCTCAGATACGCAGTATTTT. Translation: CASAMGTGPFSDTQYF.

The sample holds a few counts of this clonotype. The chain recombines TRBV12-3 or TRBV12-4 with TRBJ1-2; possible D gene TRBD1, 5 bases. The CDR3 extends over 13 amino acids. The ends were cut back, 6 bases at V and 8 bases at J, with 16 bases in the middle. DNA for the CDR3: TGTGCCAGCAGCCTTGGGGGTAAAGGGGGCTACACCTTC. This codes for CASSLGGKGGYTF.

This clonotype was seen at least ten times. The rearrangement uses TRBV7-2 and TRBJ1-1; the D gene is possibly TRBD1 (5 bases). Trimming shortened V by 1 base and J by 3 bases, and 12 bases separated the two germline ends. Germline V CDR1 and CDR2: SGHTA, FQGNSA. This CDR3 has 15 amino acids. CDR3 region: CASSLVSGSDTEAFF. The CDR3 DNA reads TGTGCCAGCAGCTTAGTATCAGGGTCAGACACTGAAGCTTTCTTT.

This clonotype was recorded many times. V and J are TRBV7-8 and TRBJ1-1, with TRBD1 identical over 7 bases. Germline V gene sequence: CDR1 SGHVS, CDR2 FQNEAQ. Unmatched junction bases numbered 5, after V lost 2 bases and J lost 8 bases. The CDR3 is made up of 13 amino acids. The CDR3 here is CASSLRLDREAFF. Written as DNA, the CDR3 is TGTGCCAGCAGCTTACGCCTGGACAGGGAAGCTTTCTTT.

For this clonotype: A much larger clone is a single base away; this may be a read error. The V gene is TRBV7-6, the J gene TRBJ2-7; 8 nucleotides line up with TRBD2. The CDR3 length is 14 residues. CDR1 and CDR2 from the germline V gene are SGHVS and FNYEAQ. The CDR3 nucleotides read TGTGCCAGCATCTTAGGAGCGGGGGTGTACGAGCAGTACTTC. It encodes CASILGAGVYEQYF.

The rearrangement uses TRBV6-1 and TRBJ2-5; D may be TRBD2 (5 bases). This CDR3 contains 13 residues. The germline V and J ends were trimmed by 11 bases and 4 bases, with 17 bases remaining between them. From germline, CDR1 is MNHNS and CDR2 SASEGT. The chain's CDR3 is CAPNGEFRETQYF. The CDR3, as DNA: TGTGCCCCAAACGGGGAGTTTAGAGAGACCCAGTACTTC.

This clonotype showed up just a few times. This chain joins TRBV7-2 and TRBJ2-1; D is unclear. Per the germline V gene, CDR1 is SGHTA and CDR2 is FQGNSA. The V and J ends lost 1 base and 2 bases respectively, with 9 bases between them. The CDR3 has 15 residues. CDR3 region: CASSLGLGPYNEQFF. The CDR3 DNA reads TGTGCCAGCAGCTTAGGGCTAGGACCCTACAATGAGCAGTTCTTC.

This clonotype turned up a few times. The rearrangement links TRBV5-1 to TRBJ2-7, with a tentative D call TRBD2 (5 bases). Trimming took off 5 bases at V and 2 bases at J, with 17 bases between the two ends. CDR1 and CDR2 from the germline V gene are SGHRS and YFSETQ. The CDR3 loop spans 15 amino acids. CDR3 in amino acids: CASRPGLTPTYEQYF. The CDR3, as DNA: TGCGCCAGCAGGCCCGGACTCACCCCTACCTACGAGCAGTACTTC.

The CDR3 DNA is TGTGCCAGCAGGGGGACAGGGGAACGTAATCAGCCCCAGCATTTT. It encodes CASRGTGERNQPQHF. This chain joins TRBV27 and TRBJ1-5; 10 nucleotides align to TRBD1. The germline gives CDR1 MNHEY, CDR2 SMNVEV (reference sequence). The J segment lost 4 bases and the V segment lost 6 bases, leaving 6 bases of the junction unmatched. CDR3 length equals 15 residues.

A few counts support this clonotype. The V gene is TRBV20-1, the J gene TRBJ1-1; D might be TRBD1 (5 bases). Germline V gives CDR1 DFQATT, CDR2 SNEGSKA (reference sequence). With 1 base removed from V and 0 bases from J, the gap between germline ends came to 18 bases. This CDR3 comprises 17 residues. This CDR3 is CSARVLTDLPMNTEAFF. The CDR3 nucleotides are TGCAGTGCTAGAGTCCTGACAGACTTACCCATGAACACTGAAGCTTTCTTT.

This clonotype was seen a few times. This CDR3 reads CASSLTGMSSYEQYV. CDR3 sequence (DNA): TGTGCCAGCAGTTTGACAGGGATGTCATCCTACGAGCAGTACGTC. The gene calls are TRBV27 and TRBJ2-7; the match to TRBD1 covers 7 bases. Looked up from germline, CDR1 is MNHEY and CDR2 is SMNVEV (reference sequence). J was trimmed by 1 base and V by 3 bases; bases with no gene match: 6. This CDR3 is 15 amino acids long.

This clonotype was counted only a few times. V and J are TRBV6-5 and TRBJ2-2; either TRBD1 or TRBD2 may supply D (5 bases each). The CDR3 spans 12 residues. Trimming removed 8 bases from V and 2 bases from J, with 6 bases in between. Germline CDR1 reads MNHEY; CDR2 reads SVGAGI. The CDR3 spells CASGDNTGELFF. The CDR3 bases are TGTGCCAGCGGGGACAACACCGGGGAGCTGTTTTTT.

At least ten counts were recorded for this clonotype. The chain carries TRBV7-9 and TRBJ2-1; 11 positions agree with TRBD2. V lost 5 bases, J lost 2 bases, and 14 bases stayed unmatched. Germline V gene lookup returns CDR1 SEHNR and CDR2 FQNEAQ (reference sequence). The CDR3 extends over 19 amino acids. This CDR3 reads CASSRPTSGVHKTYNEQFF. CDR3 nucleotides: TGTGCCAGCAGCCGCCCGACTAGCGGGGTGCATAAAACCTACAATGAGCAGTTCTTC.

V and J are TRBV6-6 and TRBJ2-5; 7 bases match TRBD1. With V trimmed by 0 bases and J by 6 bases, 7 bases remained unmatched. Germline V gene sequence: CDR1 MNHNY, CDR2 SVGAGI (reference sequence). The CDR3 consists of 15 residues. For the CDR3, the DNA is TGTGCCAGCAGTTACTCGGTGACAGGGTGGAAGACCCAGTACTTC. Amino acids: CASSYSVTGWKTQYF.

This sequence joins TRBV6-5 and TRBJ2-3; 11 bases map to TRBD2. The CDR3 spans 18 residues. The germline V gene encodes CDR1 MNHEY and CDR2 SVGAGI. J was trimmed by 2 bases and V by 4 bases; bases with no gene match: 11. The CDR3 loop reads CASSFRLAGLRVTDTQYF. DNA for the CDR3: TGTGCCAGCAGTTTTCGACTAGCGGGGTTGCGAGTCACAGATACGCAGTATTTT.

Here the CDR3 reads CASEMTGKSGANVLTF. The CDR3 nucleotides are TGTGCCAGTGAGATGACAGGGAAGTCTGGGGCCAACGTCCTGACTTTC. The gene calls are TRBV19 and TRBJ2-6, with 7 bases that match TRBD1. Germline V lookup: CDR1 LNHDA, CDR2 SQIVND (reference sequence). The junction had 8 bases not matched to a gene; V was cut back by 8 bases and J by 1 base. The CDR3 runs 16 residues.